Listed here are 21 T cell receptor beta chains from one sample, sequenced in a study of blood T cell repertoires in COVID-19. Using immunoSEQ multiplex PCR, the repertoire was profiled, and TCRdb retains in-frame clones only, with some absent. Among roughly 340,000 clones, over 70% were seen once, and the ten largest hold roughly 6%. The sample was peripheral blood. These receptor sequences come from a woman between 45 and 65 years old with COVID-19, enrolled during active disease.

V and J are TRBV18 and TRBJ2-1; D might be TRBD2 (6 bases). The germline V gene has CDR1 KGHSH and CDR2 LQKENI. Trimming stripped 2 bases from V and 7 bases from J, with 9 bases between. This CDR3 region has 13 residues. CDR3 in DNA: TGTGCCAGCTCACCAAGCGCGGGGAATGAGCAGTTCTTC. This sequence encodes CASSPSAGNEQFF.

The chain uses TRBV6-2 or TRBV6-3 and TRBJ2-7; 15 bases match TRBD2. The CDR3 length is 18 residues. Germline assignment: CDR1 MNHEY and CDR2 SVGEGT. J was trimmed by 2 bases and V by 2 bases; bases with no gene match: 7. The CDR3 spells CASSYPGLAGGPPYEQYF. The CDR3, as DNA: TGTGCCAGCAGTTACCCCGGACTAGCGGGAGGGCCACCCTACGAGCAGTACTTC.

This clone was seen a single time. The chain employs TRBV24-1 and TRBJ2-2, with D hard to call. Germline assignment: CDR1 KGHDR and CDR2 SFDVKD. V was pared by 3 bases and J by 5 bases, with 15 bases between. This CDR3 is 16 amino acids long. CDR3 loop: CATSDMSLSKTGELFF. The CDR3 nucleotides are TGTGCCACCAGTGATATGTCACTGTCTAAGACCGGGGAGCTGTTTTTT.

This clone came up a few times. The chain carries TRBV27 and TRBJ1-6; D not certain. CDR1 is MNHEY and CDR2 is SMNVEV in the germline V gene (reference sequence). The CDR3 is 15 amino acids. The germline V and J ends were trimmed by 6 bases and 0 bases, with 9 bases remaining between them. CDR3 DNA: TGTGCCAGCAGCCTCGGTCCCTCCTATAATTCACCCCTCCACTTT. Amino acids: CASSLGPSYNSPLHF.

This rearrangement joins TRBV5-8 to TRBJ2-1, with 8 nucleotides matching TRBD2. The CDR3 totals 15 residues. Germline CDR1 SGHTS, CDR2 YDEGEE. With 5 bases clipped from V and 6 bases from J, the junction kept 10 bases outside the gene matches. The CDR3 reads CASSSSGSSRNEQFF. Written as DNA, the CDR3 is TGTGCCAGCAGTTCAAGCGGGAGTTCTCGCAATGAGCAGTTCTTC.

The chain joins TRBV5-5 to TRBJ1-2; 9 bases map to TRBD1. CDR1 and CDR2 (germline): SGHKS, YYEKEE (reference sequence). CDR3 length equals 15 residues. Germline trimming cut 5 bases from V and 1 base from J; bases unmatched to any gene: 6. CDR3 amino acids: CASRWTGALNYGYTF. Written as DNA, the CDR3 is TGTGCCAGCAGATGGACAGGGGCGCTTAACTATGGCTACACCTTC.

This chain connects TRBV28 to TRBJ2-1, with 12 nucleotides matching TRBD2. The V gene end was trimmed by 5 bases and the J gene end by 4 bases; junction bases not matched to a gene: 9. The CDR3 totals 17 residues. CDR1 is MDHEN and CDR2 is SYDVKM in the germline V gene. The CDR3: CASSPRTSGKPYNEQFF. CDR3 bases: TGTGCCAGCAGTCCTCGGACTAGCGGGAAGCCTTACAATGAGCAGTTCTTC.

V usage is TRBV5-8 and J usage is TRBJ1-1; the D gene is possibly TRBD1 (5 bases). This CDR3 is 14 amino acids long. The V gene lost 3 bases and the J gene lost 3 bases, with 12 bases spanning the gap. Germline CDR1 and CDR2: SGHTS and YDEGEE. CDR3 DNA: TGTGCCAGCAGCTGGGGGGAGCGGGACACTGAAGCTTTCTTT. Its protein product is CASSWGERDTEAFF. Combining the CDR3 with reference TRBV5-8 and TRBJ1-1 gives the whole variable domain EAGVTQSPTHLIKTRGQQATLRCSPISGHTSVYWYQQALGLGLQFLLWYDEGEERNRGNFPPRFSGRQFPNYSSELNVNALELEDSALYLCASSWGERDTEAFFGQGTRLTVV.

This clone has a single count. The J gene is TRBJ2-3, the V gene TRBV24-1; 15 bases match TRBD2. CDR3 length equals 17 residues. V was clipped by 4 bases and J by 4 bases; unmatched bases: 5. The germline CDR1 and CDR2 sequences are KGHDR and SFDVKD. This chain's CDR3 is CATSERTSGRESDTQYF. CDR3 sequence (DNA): TGTGCCACCAGTGAGAGGACTAGCGGGAGGGAATCAGATACGCAGTATTTT.

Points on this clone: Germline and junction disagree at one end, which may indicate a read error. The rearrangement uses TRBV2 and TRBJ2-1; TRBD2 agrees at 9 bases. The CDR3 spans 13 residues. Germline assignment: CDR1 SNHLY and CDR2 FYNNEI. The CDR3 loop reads CASMGLASLSGLF. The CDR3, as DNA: TGTGCCAGCATGGGACTAGCATCCCTGAGCGGCCTCTTC.

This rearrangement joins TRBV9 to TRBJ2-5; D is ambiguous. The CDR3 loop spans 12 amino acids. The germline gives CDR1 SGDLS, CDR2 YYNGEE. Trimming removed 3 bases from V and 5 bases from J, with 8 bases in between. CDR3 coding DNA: TGTGCCAGCAGCGCCTCCGCGGAGACCCAGTACTTC. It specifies CASSASAETQYF.

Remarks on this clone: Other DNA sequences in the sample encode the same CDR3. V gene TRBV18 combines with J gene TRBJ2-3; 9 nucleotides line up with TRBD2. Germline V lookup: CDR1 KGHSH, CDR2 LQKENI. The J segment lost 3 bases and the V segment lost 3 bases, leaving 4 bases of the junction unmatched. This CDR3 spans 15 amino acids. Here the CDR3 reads CASSPGGLATDTQYF. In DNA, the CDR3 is TGTGCCAGCTCACCGGGAGGACTAGCGACAGATACGCAGTATTTT.

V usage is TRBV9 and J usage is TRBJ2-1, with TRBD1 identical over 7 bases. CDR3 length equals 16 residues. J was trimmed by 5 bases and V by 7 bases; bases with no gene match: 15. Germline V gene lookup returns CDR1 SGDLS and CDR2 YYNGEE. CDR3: CASDRPELGQHNEQFF. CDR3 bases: TGTGCCAGCGACCGCCCGGAGTTGGGACAGCACAATGAGCAGTTCTTC.

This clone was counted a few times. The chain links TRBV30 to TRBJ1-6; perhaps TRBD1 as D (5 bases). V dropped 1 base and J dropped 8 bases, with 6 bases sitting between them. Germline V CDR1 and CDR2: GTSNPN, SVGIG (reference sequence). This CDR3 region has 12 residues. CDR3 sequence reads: CAWSATDSPLHF. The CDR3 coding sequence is TGTGCCTGGAGTGCGACAGATTCACCCCTCCACTTT.

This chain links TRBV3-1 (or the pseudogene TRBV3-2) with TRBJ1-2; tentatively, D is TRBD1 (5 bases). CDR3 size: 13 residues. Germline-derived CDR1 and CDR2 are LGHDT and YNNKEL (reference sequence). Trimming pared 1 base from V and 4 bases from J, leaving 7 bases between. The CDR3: CASSQATAYGYTF. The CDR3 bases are TGTGCCAGCAGCCAAGCGACAGCCTATGGCTACACCTTC.

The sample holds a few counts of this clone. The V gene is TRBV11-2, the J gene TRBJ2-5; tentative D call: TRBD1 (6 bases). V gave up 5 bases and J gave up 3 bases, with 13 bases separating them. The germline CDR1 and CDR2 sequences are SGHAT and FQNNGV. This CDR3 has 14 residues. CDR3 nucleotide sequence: TGTGCCAGCAGCCGAAGGGACAAGGAAGAGACCCAGTACTTC. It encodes CASSRRDKEETQYF.

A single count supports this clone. The CDR3 is CATRTDTDTQYF. DNA for the CDR3: TGTGCCACCCGGACAGACACAGATACGCAGTATTTT. V usage is TRBV10-3 and J usage is TRBJ2-3; TRBD1 is a possible D gene (6 bases). This CDR3 comprises 12 residues. Trimming took off 10 bases at V and 2 bases at J, with 10 bases between the two ends. Germline CDR1 is ENHRY and CDR2 is SYGVKD.

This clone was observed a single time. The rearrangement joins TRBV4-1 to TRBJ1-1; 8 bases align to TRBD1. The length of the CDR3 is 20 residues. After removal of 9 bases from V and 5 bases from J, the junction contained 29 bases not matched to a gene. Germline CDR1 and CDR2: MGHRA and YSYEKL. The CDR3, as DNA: TGCGCCAGTAACCAAGAGGGCGGGGGGGGACAGGAGAGAAACAGGACTGAAGCTTTCTTT. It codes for CASNQEGGGGQERNRTEAFF.

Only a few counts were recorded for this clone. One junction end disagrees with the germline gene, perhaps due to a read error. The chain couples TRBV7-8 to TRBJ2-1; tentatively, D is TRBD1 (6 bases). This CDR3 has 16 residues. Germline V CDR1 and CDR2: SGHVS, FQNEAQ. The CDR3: CASSLGGTGYYDEQFF. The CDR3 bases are TGTGCCAGCAGCTTGGGTGGAACAGGGTACTACGATGAGCAGTTCTTC.

The CDR3 DNA sequence: TGTGCCAGCAGTTCCGGACAGGGGGTCACTAATGAAAAACTGTTTTTT. Protein: CASSSGQGVTNEKLFF. The V and J genes are TRBV2 and TRBJ1-4; 10 bases map to TRBD1. The V segment lost 5 bases and the J segment 2 bases; nucleotides outside the gene matches: 5. The CDR3 is 16 amino acids. Germline lookup yields CDR1 SNHLY and CDR2 FYNNEI.

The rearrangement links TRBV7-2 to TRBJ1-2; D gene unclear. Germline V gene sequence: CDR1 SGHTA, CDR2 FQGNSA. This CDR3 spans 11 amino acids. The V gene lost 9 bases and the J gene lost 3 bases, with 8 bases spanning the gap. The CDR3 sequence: CARQKDYGYTF. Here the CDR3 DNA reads TGTGCCAGACAAAAAGACTATGGCTACACCTTC.